Below, 29 T cell receptor beta chains from the same sample are listed, as sequenced in a study of CD8 T cells in ankylosing spondylitis. TCRdb re-derived calls from the 5' RACE reads in MiXCR, one entry per CDR3 protein. Counted here are around 440,000 distinct CDR3 sequences, over 15% occurring once; the ten biggest clones make up approximately 1%. General study results and limits: Apparently characteristic of ankylosing spondylitis blood was a TCR beta motif (eight highly homologous variants).

Antigen specificity for these receptors is unknown. Sequenced input: blood, either unsorted or a sorted T cell fraction (not recorded which). Receptors originate from a male donor with ankylosing spondylitis.

The chain employs TRBV10-3 and TRBJ1-4; tentative D call: TRBD1 (5 bases). From germline, CDR1 is ENHRY and CDR2 SYGVKD. The CDR3 spans 12 residues. Trimming pared 4 bases from V and 7 bases from J, leaving 7 bases between. CDR3 in amino acids: CAISAGGEKLFF. The CDR3 DNA reads as TGTGCCATCAGTGCTGGGGGTGAAAAACTGTTTTTT.

The chain carries TRBV7-2 and TRBJ2-2; unclear D gene. V lost 5 bases and J 4 bases, leaving 11 bases between the germline ends. The V gene's germline CDR1 is SGHTA and CDR2 FQGNSA. The length of the CDR3 is 14 residues. For the CDR3, the DNA is TGTGCCAGCAGCGGCTGGAAAACCACCGGGGAGCTGTTTTTT. Translation gives CASSGWKTTGELFF.

This chain connects TRBV5-1 to TRBJ2-3; D possibly corresponds to TRBD2 (5 bases). Trimming took 3 bases from V and 0 from J, leaving 8 bases between them. Looked up from germline, CDR1 is SGHRS and CDR2 is YFSETQ. The CDR3 is made up of 14 amino acids. The CDR3 DNA sequence: TGCGCCAGCAGCTATCGGACTAGCACAGATACGCAGTATTTT. This sequence encodes CASSYRTSTDTQYF.

The sample holds a few counts of this clonotype. The gene calls are TRBV2 and TRBJ2-2, with TRBD2 identical over 7 bases. The ends lost 8 bases at V and 6 bases at J; junction bases unmatched: 3. Germline values: CDR1 SNHLY, CDR2 FYNNEI. This CDR3 contains 12 residues. The CDR3 DNA is TGTGCCAGCGGGGGGGACCCCGGGGAGCTGTTTTTT. Translating gives CASGGDPGELFF.

The table lists this clonotype with a few counts. In nucleotides, the CDR3 is TGCAGTGCAACTATAGCGGGAGGGGAGACCCAGTACTTC. Its protein product is CSATIAGGETQYF. The J gene is TRBJ2-5, the V gene TRBV20-1, with 11 bases identical to TRBD2. Trimming at V came to 6 bases and at J to 5 bases, leaving 5 bases not matched to a gene. The germline V gene has CDR1 DFQATT and CDR2 SNEGSKA (reference sequence). The CDR3 totals 13 residues.

Only a few counts were recorded for this clonotype. The chain has TRBV6-8 and TRBJ2-2, with D maybe TRBD2 (5 bases). CDR1 and CDR2 from the germline V gene are MNHGY and SAAAGT. The length of the CDR3 is 19 residues. Trimming left V 2 bases short and J 1 base short, with 20 bases between. The CDR3 nucleotides are TGTGCCAGCAGTTACGTGGGAGTAGGGCCCAAATTGAACACCGGGGAGCTGTTTTTT. Translated: CASSYVGVGPKLNTGELFF.

In its sample, this clonotype was seen many times. This sequence joins TRBV29-1 and TRBJ2-1, with D possibly matching TRBD1 (6 bases). CDR1 and CDR2 from the germline V gene are SQVTM and ANQGSEA. The ends were cut back, 0 bases at V and 9 bases at J, with 15 bases in the middle. CDR3 length: 14 amino acids. This CDR3 reads CSVEDLRGFGEQFF. In DNA form, the CDR3 reads TGCAGCGTTGAAGATCTGAGGGGGTTCGGTGAGCAGTTCTTC.

The sample holds a few counts of this clonotype. This chain joins TRBV20-1 and TRBJ2-1; D may be TRBD1 (5 bases). This CDR3 is 14 amino acids long. V lost 6 bases to trimming and J lost 8 bases, with 20 bases between them. CDR1 and CDR2 from the germline V gene are DFQATT and SNEGSKA (reference sequence). CDR3 nucleotides: TGCAGTGCGCCACCCCCCAGGGCCAGACATGAGCAGTTCTTC. This encodes CSAPPPRARHEQFF.

This clonotype was counted a few times. The gene calls are TRBV28 and TRBJ1-1; a weak D match, TRBD1 (6 bases). Germline-derived CDR1 and CDR2 are MDHEN and SYDVKM. The CDR3 consists of 16 residues. Trimming removed 4 bases from V and 1 base from J, with 16 bases in between. As DNA, the CDR3 is TGTGCCAGCAGTTCCGAGTCCCGGGGGCAGAACACTGAAGCTTTCTTT. As protein: CASSSESRGQNTEAFF. The whole variable domain, remainder taken from reference TRBV28 and TRBJ1-1, is DVKVTQSSRYLVKRTGEKVFLECVQDMDHENMFWYRQDPGLGLRLIYFSYDVKMKEKGDIPEGYSVSREKKERFSLILESASTNQTSMYLCASSSESRGQNTEAFFGQGTRLTVV.

This clonotype came up a few times. The rearrangement joins TRBV18 to TRBJ2-1; TRBD2 matches at 13 bases. This CDR3 region has 16 residues. With 2 bases clipped from V and 5 bases from J, the junction kept 3 bases outside the gene matches. The germline V gene encodes CDR1 KGHSH and CDR2 LQKENI. CDR3 sequence (DNA): TGTGCCAGCTCACCATCGGGACTAGCGGGGAACAATGAGCAGTTCTTC. As protein: CASSPSGLAGNNEQFF.

The genes are TRBV30 and TRBJ2-1; 11 bases agree with TRBD2. CDR1 is GTSNPN, CDR2 SVGIG, per germline (reference sequence). The CDR3 is made up of 16 amino acids. After removal of 2 bases from V and 6 bases from J, the junction contained 9 bases not matched to a gene. The CDR3 spells CAWSPSTSGARNEQFF. The CDR3 nucleotides are TGTGCCTGGAGTCCCTCGACTAGCGGGGCCCGCAATGAGCAGTTCTTC. The entire variable domain, with the rest obtained from reference TRBV30 and TRBJ2-1, is as follows: SQTIHQWPATLVQPVGSPLSLECTVEGTSNPNLYWYRQAAGRGLQLLFYSVGIGQISSEVPQNLSASRPQDRQFILSSKKLLLSDSGFYLCAWSPSTSGARNEQFFGPGTRLTVL.

This clonotype was found a few times. V is TRBV2 and J is TRBJ1-3, with D perhaps matching TRBD1 (5 bases). The CDR3 extends over 14 amino acids. Trimming pared 7 bases from V and 5 bases from J, leaving 15 bases between. CDR1 SNHLY and CDR2 FYNNEI come from the germline V gene. The CDR3 sequence is CASKGVTMRNTIYF. DNA for the CDR3: TGTGCCAGCAAAGGGGTCACTATGAGAAACACCATATATTTT.

This clonotype was recorded a few times. The genes are TRBV5-6 and TRBJ1-4; tentatively, D is TRBD1 (5 bases). The CDR3 spans 14 residues. V lost 0 bases and J 6 bases, leaving 9 bases between the germline ends. The V gene's germline CDR1 is SGHDT and CDR2 YYEEEE. This CDR3 is CASSLGGWDEKLFF. For the CDR3, the DNA is TGTGCCAGCAGCTTGGGGGGCTGGGATGAAAAACTGTTTTTT.

The J gene is TRBJ1-1, the V gene TRBV3-1; 8 positions agree with TRBD1. The length of the CDR3 is 15 residues. The ends lost 2 bases at V and 0 bases at J; junction bases unmatched: 2. Germline lookup yields CDR1 LGHDT and CDR2 YNNKEL (reference sequence). The CDR3: CASSQRGQVNTEAFF. CDR3 nucleotides: TGTGCCAGCAGCCAAAGGGGACAGGTGAACACTGAAGCTTTCTTT.

The genes are TRBV20-1 and TRBJ1-2; tentative D call: TRBD1 (5 bases). Germline CDR1 DFQATT, CDR2 SNEGSKA (reference sequence). The V end was cut by 4 bases, the J end by 0 bases, with 15 bases between. The CDR3 is 15 residues long. The CDR3 region is CSAMGAGKANYGYTF. The CDR3 DNA is TGCAGTGCTATGGGCGCAGGGAAAGCTAACTATGGCTACACCTTC.

This clonotype came up a few times. V usage is TRBV11-2 and J usage is TRBJ2-3, with 8 bases aligning to TRBD1. V trimming: 4 bases; J trimming: 4 bases; junction bases outside the gene matches: 10. The CDR3 totals 16 residues. CDR1 and CDR2 (germline): SGHAT, FQNNGV. CDR3: CASSSYSGGVSDTQYF. The CDR3 DNA follows: TGTGCCAGCAGCTCCTATTCAGGGGGCGTCTCAGATACGCAGTATTTT. Full variable domain (rest looked up from reference TRBV11-2 and TRBJ2-3): EAGVAQSPRYKIIEKRQSVAFWCNPISGHATLYWYQQILGQGPKLLIQFQNNGVVDDSQLPKDRFSAERLKGVDSTLKIQPAKLEDSAVYLCASSSYSGGVSDTQYFGPGTRLTVL.

The CDR3 spells CSAREASGRIYEQYF. In DNA, the CDR3 is TGCAGTGCTAGAGAGGCTAGCGGGAGGATATACGAGCAGTACTTC. The V and J genes are TRBV20-1 and TRBJ2-7; 11 nucleotides line up with TRBD2. CDR1 DFQATT and CDR2 SNEGSKA come from the germline V gene (reference sequence). V lost 0 bases, J lost 4 bases, and 5 bases stayed unmatched. The CDR3 consists of 15 residues.

The rearrangement joins TRBV7-3 to TRBJ2-1, with no clear D. Germline CDR1 reads SGHTA; CDR2 reads FQGTGA. V gave up 5 bases and J gave up 5 bases, with 16 bases separating them. The CDR3 spans 15 residues. The CDR3 DNA reads as TGTGCCAGCAGCCCCTACGTGGGGTACGACAATGAGCAGTTCTTC. Translating gives CASSPYVGYDNEQFF.

This clonotype was recorded a few times. The rearrangement uses TRBV6-2 or TRBV6-3 and TRBJ2-1; no reliable D call. V lost 6 bases, J lost 3 bases, and 12 bases lay in between. The CDR3 totals 14 residues. Germline V lookup: CDR1 MNHEY, CDR2 SVGEGT. The CDR3 spells CASSRGDVYNEQFF. CDR3 nucleotide sequence: TGTGCCAGCAGCCGCGGTGACGTCTACAATGAGCAGTTCTTC.

The rearrangement links TRBV6-1 to TRBJ1-1; D is undetermined. The ends were cut back, 5 bases at V and 1 base at J, with 11 bases in the middle. The length of the CDR3 is 14 residues. Germline CDR1 reads MNHNS; CDR2 reads SASEGT. In DNA form, the CDR3 reads TGTGCCAGCAGTCCCCCTGACGGGAACACTGAAGCTTTCTTT. It specifies CASSPPDGNTEAFF.

This clonotype was seen only a few times. CDR3 DNA sequence: TGTGCCAGCAGGGGACTAGCGGAAAACAATGAGCAGTTCTTC. Translation gives CASRGLAENNEQFF. The chain joins TRBV3-1 to TRBJ2-1, with TRBD2 matching 11 bases. Looked up from germline, CDR1 is LGHDT and CDR2 is YNNKEL (reference sequence). J lost 5 bases, V lost 6 bases, and 3 bases had no gene match. This CDR3 region has 14 residues.

The chain uses TRBV9 and TRBJ2-5; D is possibly TRBD1 (7 bases). Between the trimmed V and J ends, which lost 3 bases and 7 bases, there was a span of 19 bases. The CDR3 runs to 15 residues. CDR1 is SGDLS and CDR2 is YYNGEE in the germline V gene. CDR3 nucleotides: TGTGCCAGCAGCGCGCCAGCAGGGGGGCGGCGGACCCAGTACTTC. Its protein is CASSAPAGGRRTQYF.

This clonotype was observed a few times. The V and J genes are TRBV4-1 and TRBJ1-2; a weak D match, TRBD1 (6 bases). Germline CDR1 reads MGHRA; CDR2 reads YSYEKL. Trimming left V 4 bases short and J 0 bases short, with 12 bases between. The CDR3 has 15 amino acids. DNA of the CDR3: TGCGCCAGCAGCCTAAGGACAGTCGCTAACTATGGCTACACCTTC. As protein: CASSLRTVANYGYTF.

In its sample, this clonotype was seen a few times. The CDR3 coding sequence is TGTGCCAGCACTAGGGGGGGGCGGCTGGAGACCCAGTACTTC. Translation: CASTRGGRLETQYF. V usage is TRBV6-1 and J usage is TRBJ2-5; D is possibly TRBD2 (7 bases). The V gene's germline CDR1 is MNHNS and CDR2 SASEGT. The CDR3 totals 14 residues. V was clipped by 7 bases and J by 5 bases, with 17 bases between them.

The sample holds a few counts of this clonotype. This sequence joins TRBV5-5 and TRBJ2-7; 7 bases line up with TRBD2. Germline V gene sequence: CDR1 SGHKS, CDR2 YYEKEE (reference sequence). Trimming cost V 4 bases and J 4 bases; bases outside gene matches: 5. The CDR3 is made up of 13 amino acids. The CDR3 here is CASSPAGDYEQYF. The CDR3 nucleotides are TGTGCCAGCAGCCCGGCGGGGGATTACGAGCAGTACTTC.

The count of this clonotype is one. The CDR3 nucleotides read TGTGCCAGCGGGAGCGGGGGTAATACCTACAATGAGCAGTTCTTC. It encodes CASGSGGNTYNEQFF. The chain is built from TRBV2 and TRBJ2-1, with 8 nucleotides matching TRBD2. CDR3 size: 15 residues. Germline CDR1 SNHLY, CDR2 FYNNEI. V lost 8 bases to trimming and J lost 2 bases; unmatched junction nucleotides: 8.

This clonotype has only a few counts. The J gene is TRBJ2-1, the V gene TRBV7-2, with D perhaps TRBD1 (5 bases). This CDR3 has 15 residues. CDR1 is SGHTA, CDR2 FQGNSA, per germline. The V and J ends lost 2 bases and 6 bases respectively, with 14 bases between them. CDR3 region: CASSLSKGKSNEQFF. CDR3 nucleotides: TGTGCCAGCAGCTTATCCAAGGGGAAGAGCAATGAGCAGTTCTTC.

V is TRBV19 and J is TRBJ1-2; D ambiguous. Trimming left V 1 base short and J 4 bases short, with 13 bases between. From germline, CDR1 is LNHDA and CDR2 SQIVND (reference sequence). The CDR3 is 15 residues long. The CDR3: CASSIAFDIGYGYTF. In nucleotides, the CDR3 is TGTGCCAGTAGTATAGCCTTCGACATAGGCTATGGCTACACCTTC.

This clonotype was counted between two and nine times. V and J are TRBV11-1 and TRBJ2-1; the match to TRBD2 covers 12 bases. The V and J ends lost 0 bases and 8 bases, in that order; junction bases with no gene match: 11. This CDR3 contains 18 residues. CDR1 and CDR2 from the germline V gene are SGHAT and FQDESV (reference sequence). Here the CDR3 reads CASSLARTSGARADEQFF. In DNA form, the CDR3 reads TGTGCCAGCAGCTTAGCCCGGACTAGCGGGGCCAGGGCTGATGAGCAGTTCTTC.